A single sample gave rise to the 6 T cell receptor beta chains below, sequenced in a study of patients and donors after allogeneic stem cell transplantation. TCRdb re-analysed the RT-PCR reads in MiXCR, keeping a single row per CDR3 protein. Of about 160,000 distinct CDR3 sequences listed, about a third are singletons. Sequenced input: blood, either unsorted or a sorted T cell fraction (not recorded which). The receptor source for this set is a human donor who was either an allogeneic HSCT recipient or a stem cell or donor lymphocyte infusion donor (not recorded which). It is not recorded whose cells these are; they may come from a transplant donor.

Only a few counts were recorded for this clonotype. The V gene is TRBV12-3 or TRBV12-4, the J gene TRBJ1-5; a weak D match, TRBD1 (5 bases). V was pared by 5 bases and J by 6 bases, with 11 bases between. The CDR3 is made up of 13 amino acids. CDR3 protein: CASSIGGGQPQHF. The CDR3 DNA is TGTGCCAGCAGTATTGGGGGGGGTCAGCCCCAGCATTTT.

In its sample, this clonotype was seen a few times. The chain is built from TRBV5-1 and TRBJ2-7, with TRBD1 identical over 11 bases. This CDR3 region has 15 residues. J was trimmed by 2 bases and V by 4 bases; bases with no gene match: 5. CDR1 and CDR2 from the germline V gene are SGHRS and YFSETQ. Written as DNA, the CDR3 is TGCGCCAGCAGCCGGGGACAGGGGGACACCTACGAGCAGTACTTC. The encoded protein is CASSRGQGDTYEQYF. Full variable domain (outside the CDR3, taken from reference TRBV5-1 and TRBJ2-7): KAGVTQTPRYLIKTRGQQVTLSCSPISGHRSVSWYQQTPGQGLQFLFEYFSETQRNKGNFPGRFSGRQFSNSRSEMNVSTLELGDSALYLCASSRGQGDTYEQYFGPGTRLTVT.

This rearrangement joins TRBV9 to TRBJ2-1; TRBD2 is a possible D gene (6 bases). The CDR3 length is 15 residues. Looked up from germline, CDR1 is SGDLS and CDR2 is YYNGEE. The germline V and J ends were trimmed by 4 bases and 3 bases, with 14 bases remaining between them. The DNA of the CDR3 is TGTGCCAGCAGCCATAAGGTAGCGGTCTACAATGAGCAGTTCTTC. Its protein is CASSHKVAVYNEQFF.

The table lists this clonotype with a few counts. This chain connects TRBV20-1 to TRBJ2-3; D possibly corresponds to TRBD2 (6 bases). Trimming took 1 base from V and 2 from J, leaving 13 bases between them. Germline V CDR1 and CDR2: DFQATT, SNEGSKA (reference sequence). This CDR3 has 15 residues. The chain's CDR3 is CSARGAGRPTDTQYF. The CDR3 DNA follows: TGCAGTGCTAGAGGGGCGGGGAGGCCCACAGATACGCAGTATTTT.

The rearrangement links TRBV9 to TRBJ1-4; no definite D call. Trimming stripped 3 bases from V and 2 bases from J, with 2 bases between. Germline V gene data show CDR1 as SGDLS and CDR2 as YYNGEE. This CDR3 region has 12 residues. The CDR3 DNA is TGTGCCAGCAGCGGGACTAATGAAAAACTGTTTTTT. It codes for CASSGTNEKLFF.

CDR3 residues: CASSYSGHQNTEAFF. CDR3 nucleotide sequence: TGTGCCAGCAGTTACTCCGGCCACCAGAACACTGAAGCTTTCTTT. The chain combines TRBV6-5 with TRBJ1-1; D unresolved. V was trimmed by 0 bases and J by 1 base, leaving 9 bases between them. This CDR3 is built from 15 residues. Looked up from germline, CDR1 is MNHEY and CDR2 is SVGAGI.